The sequence of this TCR beta chain was determined in a study of blood T cell repertoires in COVID-19. Authors' analysis steps: Estimation of nucleated cell counts relied on the amplification of reference gene primers. Produced via immunoSEQ multiplex PCR; TCRdb's table is partial and in-frame only. V and J calls and clone size come straight from that table; D and trimming were deduced from the DNA. The sample lists roughly 45,000 clones, more than 65% occurring once. The specimen was peripheral blood. The receptor was derived from a woman aged 60-75 years with acute or convalescent COVID-19.

The CDR3 DNA follows: TGTGCCAGCAGCCCCCGGCTGAGGGTTGAGCAGTTCTTC. Amino acid sequence: CASSPRLRVEQFF. V usage is TRBV14 and J usage is TRBJ2-1; D possibly corresponds to TRBD2 (5 bases). This CDR3 region has 13 residues. Germline V CDR1 and CDR2: SGHDN, FVKESK. V was clipped by 4 bases and J by 9 bases, with 13 bases between them.